A single T cell receptor beta chain is shown here with its context. Its binding antigen is unknown. No much larger clone exists at a distance of one base, and base qualities are not known. The sample comes from a study of cytomegalovirus exposure and HLA in healthy donors (dated by TCRdb to the late 2010s). In the study overall: In an earlier analysis of fewer than 750 of the donors, approximately 300 Gb of sequence data and 100 million or so unique TCR beta sequences from roughly 200 million T cells were reported. An early release covering roughly 600 HLA-typed donors comprised about 310 gigabases of sequencing data and around 80 million unique TCR sequences. The genetic ancestry cluster associated with self-reported Caucasian donors included about 81% of the roughly 360 genotyped donors. The study was designed to test whether signatures of past pathogen exposure could be identified by cataloging public T cell receptors. The T cell repertoires of roughly 660 subjects were profiled by immunosequencing and related to cytomegalovirus serostatus. Besides the first cohort of some 670 subjects, a separate validation cohort made up of 120 different subjects was used. High-throughput TCR immunosequencing, statistical association of individual TCRs with disease status, and machine learning were combined to predict cytomegalovirus infection status. To study patterns of TCR occurrence, a later analysis re-analyzed previously published TCR beta repertoires from 500 to 850 donors and added high-resolution HLA genotyping. Rather than using new phenotypic data, the later analysis identified candidate immune exposures from TCR beta sequences and from how often those sequences occurred across donors. An earlier analysis of several hundred of the donors applied high-throughput TCR beta sequencing to assess whether each TCR beta V gene segment acted as functional or pseudogenic. Alongside the repertoire data, information on donor age, sex, ethnicity and CMV serostatus was compiled. In a later genetic analysis, genome-wide SNP genotypes for about 65% of the roughly 700 donors were used, and that subset was treated as a discovery cohort. All discovery cohort repertoires had been generated using a single sequencing platform. HLA typing included class I and class II loci at four-digit resolution. Typing coverage differed by locus: A, B, C, DRB1 and DQB1 were typed in roughly 629-630 donors, DQA1 in roughly 510, DPA1 in 600 to 610, and DPB1 in 450 to 480. Roughly 5 DR-DQ haplotypes were handled as single units for association and clustering, since linkage in the cohort was strong. Among almost 400 genotyped donors of the cohort, an average of roughly 240,000 unique TCR beta nucleotide sequences were sequenced per donor, roughly 18% of them non-productive. General findings and caveats noted by the study authors: A total of 150 or so TCR beta chains were listed by the study as associated with cytomegalovirus. Because counts were too low, about 18 rarely observed V segments, including chromosome 9 orphons, were excluded from the earlier analysis of 587 of the donors. Presence/absence analyses assumed roughly uniform sequencing depth across donors, an assumption that may not hold. A cluster of highly shared sequence variants was judged likely to represent a technical artifact of the sequencing pipeline. While some public TCRs were present in many individuals, most TCR sequences turned up only very rarely across donors. In a later analysis, several top co-occurrence clusters were reported to appear linked to parvovirus B19, influenza, CMV and Epstein-Barr virus. When HLA alleles, especially DR and DQ, strongly co-occurred, TCR associations were difficult to assign to individual alleles. CMV serostatus was the only immune exposure information available for the cohort. In a later analysis, HLA-associated TCR beta chains showed more clonal expansion and lower generation probabilities than non-associated chains that were equally common. In vitro tests confirmed that a few of the cytomegalovirus-associated TCR beta chains recognize cytomegalovirus antigens. In an earlier analysis of 500 to 650 of the donors, most TCR beta V segments appeared in productive rearrangements about 87% or about 30% of the time, broadly matching IMGT annotations. In a later analysis, the rate of TCR association differed among HLA loci, with DRB1 alleles having the most associated TCRs and HLA-C alleles having the fewest. Because some donors lacked HLA typing at each locus, the association tests relied only on the typed subset. A further reported finding was that TCR beta sequences accurately predicted the HLA-A and HLA-B alleles for most subjects in the first cohort. Linkage disequilibrium might explain the correlated functional status among segregating V segments, but an unknown experimental factor could not be ruled out. In this cohort, only TCR beta chains were sequenced, and detectable features were limited by the absence of alpha or paired-chain data. In both the original and validation cohorts, the classifier was reported to diagnose cytomegalovirus status with high specificity and sensitivity. In a later analysis, around 15,000 TCR beta sequences were associated with specific HLA alleles at a false discovery rate of 0.05. A later genetic analysis reported fewer N-insertions in productive TCRs among donors in an Asian-associated ancestry cluster than the roughly 650-donor mean. Some IMGT-functional V segments, including TRBV6-2 and TRBV6-3, could not be told apart with the 87-base-pair reads, so those segments were excluded. The authors suggested that the approach could potentially be extended to other disease states and immunological phenotypes. A later analysis found that most CMV-associated TCR beta chains appeared HLA-restricted, with HLA associations seemingly driven largely by CMV exposure. In a later genetic analysis, a missense DCLRE1C variant was associated with V-gene and J-gene trimming of TCR beta chains, and the association was replicated in an independent cohort.

The cohort consisted of approximately 690 healthy bone marrow donors. All cohort members were sampled while nominally healthy, although unrecorded immune exposures were likely present. The donor was CMV seropositive and belonged to the group of 250 to 300 seropositive cohort members. Every donor gave a peripheral blood sample, and the peripheral blood mononuclear cells from that sample were used for TCR beta sequencing. The Qiagen DNeasy Blood Extraction Kit was used to extract genomic DNA from the blood cell samples. Library prep was done by the immunoSEQ multiplex PCR assay. For the multiplex PCR, a mixture combining 60 forward primers for TCR Vbeta segments and 13 reverse primers for TCR Jbeta segments was used. The CDR3 region of rearranged TCR beta genes was amplified from genomic DNA by a multiplex PCR assay. Amplified TCR beta libraries were sequenced as 87-base-pair reads on the Illumina HiSeq System. On the authors' methods: Across the 670 or so repertoires, a later analysis counted around 80 million unique TCR beta chains, 8.5 million to 12 million of which were shared by at least two donors. To remove PCR and sequencing errors, raw reads were error-corrected and collapsed into unique sequences using a nearest-neighbor algorithm that merged closely related sequences. V, D and J gene segments were assigned by aligning CDR3 sequences to IMGT reference sequences. For a sequence to be retained, at least a six-nucleotide match to both a V gene segment and a J gene segment was required. Rearrangements were called productive when the CDR3 lacked stop codons and stayed in frame with V and J; all others were non-productive. Following IMGT convention, CDR3 was defined as the stretch from the second conserved V-encoded cysteine up to the conserved J-encoded phenylalanine. The earlier analysis of about 620 of the donors excluded sequences that lacked an unambiguous match to a single V gene segment. In an earlier analysis of 450 to 750 of the donors, a V segment was called functional when productive rearrangements were above 56.7%, and segregating when the standard deviation between donors exceeded 5%. To diagnose cytomegalovirus status from the catalog of TCR beta chain sequences, a statistical classification framework was built. In a later analysis, V and J genes were assigned by comparing TCR nucleotide sequences against IMGT/GENE-DB human TR gene sequences. The TCRdist pipeline was used in a later analysis to assign CDR3 sequences and most-parsimonious VDJ recombination scenarios. In a later analysis, every TCR beta chain was defined by the combination of its CDR3 amino acid sequence and its V-gene family, and reads without a unique V-gene family were dropped. In a later analysis, a few hundred highly shared, low-generation-probability nucleotide sequences were removed to address suspected cross-contamination and a sequencing artifact. A later analysis calculated a clonal expansion index for each public chain from normalized within-repertoire ranks of inferred template counts. A later analysis computed generation probabilities with a VDJ recombination model fitted to out-of-frame rearrangements, and checked the results against IGoR. In a later analysis, hypergeometric tests were used to score TCR-TCR, TCR-HLA and TCR-CMV co-occurrence, with a repertoire-size bias correction applied to TCR pairs. To estimate false discovery rates, a later analysis permuted the HLA or CMV assignments 20 times. In a later analysis, co-occurring TCRs were grouped using DBSCAN, with TCRdist sequence similarity added in when clustering inside HLA-allele-positive subsets. For co-occurrence clustering, repertoires with fewer than 30,000 or more than 120,000 public chains were excluded, along with roughly 5 repertoires with anomalous nucleotide sharing. TCRdb holds this immuneACCESS table with in-frame rearrangements only. Some clones are missing; in checked studies, unresolved V genes explain under half, and the rest has no known cause. Clone size and V and J calls were adopted from that table, with D and trimming inferred from the DNA. Present in this sample are over 70,000 clones, approximately 74% of which were seen just once. The ten largest clones represent 20% to 25% of the sample.

Counted from cysteine to phenylalanine, this CDR3 has 16 amino acids. The CDR3 DNA has 48 bases and is translated from base 1. Relative to germline, V is missing 7 bases and J is missing 0 bases, with 9 bases of the junction outside any gene match. The germline V gene (reference sequence) sets CDR1 to MNHEY and CDR2 to SMNVEV. The V and J genes are TRBV27 and TRBJ1-1, with TRBD1 matching 9 junction bases. Material for sequencing was PBMCs. The source of this sequence is a young man in good health and CMV-seropositive. The nucleotide sequence is given as TGTGCCAGCACAACGGGACAGGGTCTCATGAACACTGAAGCTTTCTTT. Its protein is CASTTGQGLMNTEAFF.